The 3 T cell receptor beta chains presented below share a single source sample, sequenced in a study of cytomegalovirus exposure and HLA in healthy donors. The PCR contained 60 Vbeta and 13 Jbeta primers. TCRdb's table, derived via immunoSEQ multiplex PCR, lists solely in-frame clones and lacks some. The data contain about 120,000 clones, about 83% of them seen just once; the ten biggest clones take up 2.5% to 3%. The sequenced sample consisted of PBMCs. The receptors come from a woman in her thirties or forties in good health and CMV-seropositive.

This chain uses TRBV2 with TRBJ2-3; the D gene is possibly TRBD2 (7 bases). V lost 8 bases and J lost 5, with 14 bases in between. Germline lookup yields CDR1 SNHLY and CDR2 FYNNEI. CDR3 length: 13 residues. The CDR3 DNA reads TGTGCCAGCTCTGCGGGGGCCGTAGATACGCAGTATTTT. Protein: CASSAGAVDTQYF.

The chain links TRBV9 to TRBJ2-7; 8 bases fit TRBD2. This CDR3 spans 16 amino acids. After removal of 1 base from V and 5 bases from J, the junction contained 11 bases not matched to a gene. Per the germline V gene, CDR1 is SGDLS and CDR2 is YYNGEE. CDR3 region: CASSVRGGGLFNEQYF. In DNA, the CDR3 is TGTGCCAGCAGCGTAAGAGGCGGGGGGTTATTCAACGAGCAGTACTTC.

The rearrangement uses TRBV19 and TRBJ2-1; a weak D match, TRBD2 (6 bases). Germline CDR1 reads LNHDA; CDR2 reads SQIVND (reference sequence). The V gene lost 2 bases and the J gene lost 4 bases, with 15 bases spanning the gap. This CDR3 spans 16 amino acids. CDR3 sequence: CASSISGLSKYNEQFF. DNA for the CDR3: TGTGCCAGTAGTATAAGTGGACTATCGAAGTACAATGAGCAGTTCTTC.